The T cell receptor beta chain under discussion was sequenced for a study of T cell responses to AZD1222 COVID-19 vaccine. Across the study: Second-dose intervals near 4 or 12 weeks were combined. Study-wide results and limits: Spike-specific TCR repertoires showed rising breadth and depth after two AZD1222 doses. At baseline, seropositivity was found in only a handful of AZD1222 recipients.

The CDR3 contains 17 residues. Germline trimming cut 5 bases from V and 4 bases from J; bases unmatched to any gene: 9. Germline CDR1 is SNHLY and CDR2 is FYNNEI. Notes on this clone: Its antigen is not known.

Sequencing was performed with immunoSEQ multiplex PCR; in TCRdb, only in-frame clones are kept and a portion is missing. This table holds roughly 150,000 clones, around 91% found once. The sample was peripheral blood, taken on day 0 of AZD1222 vaccination. This chain uses TRBV2 with TRBJ2-1; TRBD2 matches at 12 bases. This receptor was taken from an adult in good health. This CDR3 reads CASSRTSGATSYNEQFF. For the CDR3, the DNA is TGTGCCAGCAGTCGGACTAGCGGGGCAACATCTTACAATGAGCAGTTCTTC.